These T cell receptor beta chains were read from a single sample in a study of blood T cell repertoires in COVID-19. Measured with immunoSEQ multiplex PCR; TCRdb has only the in-frame clones, and not every one. The profile covers hundreds of thousands of clones, with approximately 84% appearing a single time and approximately 4.8% taken by the ten largest. Sequenced input: peripheral blood. The receptors stem from a man over 45 with acute or convalescent COVID-19. The CDR3 runs from the conserved cysteine through the conserved F or W. Each record gives: J gene, clone size, V gene, CDR3 length, D gene, CDR3 protein, CDR3 DNA. A D gene is named only where the DNA matches it firmly. A row's size may be missing; if present it is once, few, many or a size class.

J: TRBJ1-4
size: -
V: TRBV2
length: 12
D: -
CDR3: CASGGPNEKLFF
DNA: TGTGCCAGCGGCGGTCCTAATGAAAAACTGTTTTTT

J: TRBJ2-2
size: -
V: TRBV5-5
length: 16
D: -
CDR3: CASSLDRVDNTGELFF
DNA: TGTGCCAGCAGCTTGGACAGGGTAGATAACACCGGGGAGCTGTTTTTT

J: TRBJ1-6
size: -
V: TRBV27
length: 13
D: -
CDR3: CASTWTGGSPLHF
DNA: TGTGCCAGCACCTGGACGGGAGGATCACCCCTCCACTTT

J: TRBJ2-5
size: -
V: TRBV5-1
length: 16
D: -
CDR3: CASSSRGGTRGETQYF
DNA: TGCGCCAGCAGCTCAAGGGGGGGCACACGAGGGGAGACCCAGTACTTC

J: TRBJ1-2
size: -
V: TRBV6-5
length: 12
D: TRBD1
CDR3: CASSSGQAGYTF
DNA: TGTGCCAGCAGTTCCGGACAGGCTGGCTACACCTTC

J: TRBJ2-3
size: -
V: TRBV11-2
length: 13
D: -
CDR3: CASSYAGGGSQYF
DNA: TGTGCCAGCAGCTACGCAGGGGGAGGTTCGCAGTATTTT

J: TRBJ1-4
size: -
V: TRBV18
length: 15
D: -
CDR3: CASSPGQSINEKLFF
DNA: TGTGCCAGCTCACCTGGACAGTCGATCAATGAAAAACTGTTTTTT

J: TRBJ2-1
size: -
V: TRBV7-2
length: 15
D: TRBD2
CDR3: CASRFSGGPYNEQFF
DNA: TGTGCCAGCAGGTTTAGCGGGGGCCCGTACAATGAGCAGTTCTTC

J: TRBJ1-1
size: -
V: TRBV7-2
length: 15
D: -
CDR3: CASSLSFGRNTEAFF
DNA: TGTGCCAGCAGCTTATCGTTTGGCAGGAACACTGAAGCTTTCTTT

J: TRBJ2-1
size: -
V: TRBV14
length: 16
D: -
CDR3: CASSQSLHRGGHEQFF
DNA: TGTGCCAGCAGCCAATCGCTCCACAGGGGGGGCCATGAGCAGTTCTTC

J: TRBJ1-5
size: -
V: TRBV6-5
length: 14
D: TRBD1
CDR3: CASSTGDRVQPQHF
DNA: TGTGCCAGCAGTACCGGGGACAGGGTCCAGCCCCAGCATTTT

J: TRBJ1-2
size: -
V: TRBV4-2
length: 13
D: -
CDR3: CASSQETEDGYTF
DNA: TGTGCCAGCAGCCAGGAGACAGAGGATGGCTACACCTTC

J: TRBJ2-1
size: -
V: TRBV5-1
length: 16
D: -
CDR3: CASSSALGGVYNEQFF
DNA: TGCGCCAGCAGCTCGGCACTAGGAGGGGTCTACAATGAGCAGTTCTTC

J: TRBJ1-2
size: -
V: TRBV10-3
length: 13
D: -
CDR3: CAITSGVAQGYTF
DNA: TGTGCCATCACGTCGGGGGTCGCTCAAGGCTACACCTTC

J: TRBJ2-7
size: -
V: TRBV10-3
length: 12
D: TRBD1
CDR3: CAIRYPGGEQYF
DNA: TGTGCCATCAGATATCCAGGGGGCGAGCAGTACTTC

J: TRBJ2-7
size: -
V: TRBV5-1
length: 16
D: TRBD2
CDR3: CASSLASGGPSYEQYF
DNA: TGCGCCAGCAGCTTGGCTAGCGGGGGGCCTTCCTACGAGCAGTACTTC

J: TRBJ1-1
size: -
V: TRBV3-1/TRBV3-2
length: 13
D: -
CDR3: CASSQGKNTEAFF
DNA: TGTGCCAGCAGCCAAGGTAAGAACACTGAAGCTTTCTTT

J: TRBJ2-5
size: -
V: TRBV5-1
length: 14
D: -
CDR3: CASSLEAGRETQYF
DNA: TGCGCCAGCAGCTTGGAGGCAGGGCGAGAGACCCAGTACTTC

J: TRBJ2-1
size: once
V: TRBV9
length: 15
D: TRBD1
CDR3: CASSVIGTDRNEQFF
DNA: TGTGCCAGCAGCGTGATCGGGACAGACCGCAATGAGCAGTTCTTC

J: TRBJ2-1
size: -
V: TRBV5-1
length: 15
D: TRBD1
CDR3: CASSLVGQGLNEQFF
DNA: TGCGCCAGCAGCTTGGTCGGACAGGGACTCAATGAGCAGTTCTTC

J: TRBJ2-7
size: -
V: TRBV5-4
length: 14
D: TRBD1
CDR3: CASSPRDRGREQYF
DNA: TGTGCCAGCAGCCCCCGGGACAGGGGGCGCGAGCAGTACTTC

J: TRBJ2-3
size: -
V: TRBV6-5
length: 15
D: TRBD2
CDR3: CASRIAGGSTDTQYF
DNA: TGTGCCAGCAGAATAGCGGGGGGGAGCACAGATACGCAGTATTTT

J: TRBJ1-6
size: -
V: TRBV3-1/TRBV3-2
length: 16
D: -
CDR3: CASSQYRAGDNSPLHF
DNA: TGTGCCAGCAGCCAATACAGGGCAGGAGATAATTCACCCCTCCACTTT

J: TRBJ2-2
size: -
V: TRBV3-1/TRBV3-2
length: 11
D: -
CDR3: CASSLKGELFF
DNA: TGTGCCAGCAGCCTCAAAGGGGAGCTGTTTTTT

J: TRBJ2-3
size: -
V: TRBV7-9
length: 12
D: -
CDR3: CASSPGEYTQYF
DNA: TGTGCCAGCAGCCCAGGTGAATATACGCAGTATTTT

J: TRBJ1-1
size: -
V: TRBV5-1
length: 16
D: -
CDR3: CASSPPGGTKNTEAFF
DNA: TGCGCCAGCAGCCCGCCCGGCGGGACTAAGAACACTGAAGCTTTCTTT

J: TRBJ2-3
size: -
V: TRBV5-1
length: 16
D: TRBD2
CDR3: CASSLAASGATDTQYF
DNA: TGCGCCAGCAGCTTGGCGGCTAGCGGGGCCACAGATACGCAGTATTTT

J: TRBJ1-2
size: -
V: TRBV18
length: 14
D: TRBD1
CDR3: CASSPGDRGFGYTF
DNA: TGTGCCAGCTCACCAGGGGACAGGGGGTTTGGCTACACCTTC

J: TRBJ1-5
size: -
V: TRBV5-1
length: 13
D: TRBD1
CDR3: CASSSQGDQPQHF
DNA: TGCGCCAGCAGCTCTCAGGGGGATCAGCCCCAGCATTTT

J: TRBJ2-5
size: -
V: TRBV25-1
length: 15
D: TRBD2
CDR3: CASTESGGAGETQYF
DNA: TGTGCCAGCACTGAAAGCGGGGGGGCCGGGGAGACCCAGTACTTC

J: TRBJ1-1
size: -
V: TRBV30
length: 13
D: -
CDR3: CAWSRGGTTEAFF
DNA: TGTGCCTGGAGCAGAGGAGGGACCACTGAAGCTTTCTTT

J: TRBJ1-4
size: -
V: TRBV21-1
length: 17
D: -
CDR3: CASSKRVERGREEKLFF
DNA: TGTGCCAGCAGCAAACGGGTGGAAAGGGGTAGAGAGGAAAAACTGTTTTTT

J: TRBJ1-5
size: -
V: TRBV5-5
length: 14
D: TRBD1
CDR3: CASSLATGDQPQHF
DNA: TGTGCCAGCAGCTTGGCTACAGGGGATCAGCCCCAGCATTTT

J: TRBJ1-4
size: -
V: TRBV18
length: 13
D: TRBD1
CDR3: CASSSDRNEKLFF
DNA: TGTGCCAGCTCATCGGACAGGAATGAAAAACTGTTTTTT

J: TRBJ1-2
size: -
V: TRBV5-8
length: 14
D: -
CDR3: CASSLLGALRGYTF
DNA: TGTGCCAGCAGCTTGCTGGGGGCCTTACGTGGCTACACCTTC

J: TRBJ2-7
size: -
V: TRBV6-5
length: 13
D: TRBD1
CDR3: CASRGQVSYEQYF
DNA: TGTGCCTCCAGGGGACAGGTATCCTACGAGCAGTACTTC

J: TRBJ2-5
size: -
V: TRBV5-1
length: 15
D: -
CDR3: CASSPGQRREETQYF
DNA: TGCGCCAGCAGCCCGGGACAACGCCGGGAAGAGACCCAGTACTTC

J: TRBJ2-2
size: few
V: TRBV6-5
length: 15
D: TRBD2
CDR3: CASKGGLARTGELFF
DNA: TGTGCCAGCAAGGGGGGACTAGCTCGCACCGGGGAGCTGTTTTTT